Listed here is a single TCR beta chain. The antigen is unknown. Measured with immunoSEQ multiplex PCR; TCRdb has only the in-frame clones, and not every one. The sample yields roughly 2,000,000 clones, about 95% seen once. The naive CD8 subset, CD45RO-negative cells positively selected for CCR7, excluded terminally differentiated effector memory CD45RA+ cells. The sample belongs to a study of shared clonotypes between healthy human individuals. General study findings and limits: Naive subsets, compared against memory subsets, generally had larger estimated richness values. It was the non-shared clonotypes that had lower generation probabilities than clonotypes shared by all four donors.

Germline V gene sequence: CDR1 MDHEN, CDR2 SYDVKM. This CDR3 contains 13 residues. The germline V and J ends were trimmed by 5 bases and 10 bases, with 17 bases remaining between them. Specimen: naive CD8+ T cells sorted from blood. This chain links TRBV28 with TRBJ1-1, with D perhaps matching TRBD1 (5 bases). The receptor was derived from a man aged 18 to 29 in good health. The CDR3 region has the DNA TGTGCCAGCAGTGAACCGGGACCCCTGGTAGCTTTCTTT. This translates into CASSEPGPLVAFF.